The 2 T cell receptor beta chains presented below share a single source sample, sequenced in a study of blood T cell repertoires in COVID-19. Profiled with immunoSEQ multiplex PCR; TCRdb holds only in-frame clones, not every one. This table holds 150,000 to 200,000 clones, about 93% found once. The specimen sequenced was peripheral blood. The receptors stem from a woman aged 45 to 65 with acute or convalescent COVID-19.

The rearrangement joins TRBV20-1 to TRBJ2-3; D possibly corresponds to TRBD2 (6 bases). In germline, CDR1 is DFQATT, CDR2 SNEGSKA (reference sequence). The V end lost 3 bases, the J end lost 2 bases, and 15 bases lay between the germline ends. The CDR3 length is 15 residues. Written as DNA, the CDR3 is TGCAGTGCTAGTTCCCTCCGGGAGTCCACAGATACGCAGTATTTT. This encodes CSASSLRESTDTQYF.

A single count supports this clone. The V call is TRBV28, the J call TRBJ2-1; tentative D call: TRBD1 (6 bases). Trimming pared 2 bases from V and 9 bases from J, leaving 11 bases between. The CDR3 extends over 13 amino acids. The germline CDR1 and CDR2 sequences are MDHEN and SYDVKM. The CDR3 DNA reads as TGTGCCAGCAGTTTAGGGGGCGCAGGTGAGCAGTTCTTC. Encoded protein: CASSLGGAGEQFF.